Shown below are 8 T cell receptor beta chains from a single sample sequenced in a study of tumor and adjacent non-tumor tissue in lung cancer. A modified ARM-PCR protocol with three rounds of nested PCR amplified TCRbeta. TCRdb called the multiplex PCR reads again in MiXCR, with one record for every CDR3 protein. The table has 65,000 to 70,000 distinct CDR3 sequences, around 60% seen once. RNA was extracted from bulk tissue without any cell sorting. The specimen sequenced was lung tumor tissue. Receptors were obtained from a man between 45 and 60 years old with non-small cell lung cancer.

V usage is TRBV29-1 and J usage is TRBJ2-7; 7 nucleotides align to TRBD1. The CDR3 consists of 11 residues. Trimming took 5 bases from V and 4 from J; bases not matched to a gene: 2. The germline V gene has CDR1 SQVTM and CDR2 ANQGSEA. The DNA of the CDR3 is TGCAGCGTTAGGGGGCAGTACGAGCAGTACTTC. Translating gives CSVRGQYEQYF.

This clonotype has just a few counts. This may be a read error: a much more frequent sequence differs by one nucleotide. The CDR3 here is CASSLRDRGVTQYF. Written as DNA, the CDR3 is TGTGCCAGCAGTCTCCGGGACAGGGGAGTTACGCAGTATTTT. This chain links TRBV6-1 with TRBJ2-3; 10 positions match TRBD1. CDR1 MNHNS and CDR2 SASEGT come from the germline V gene. After removal of 5 bases from V and 8 bases from J, the junction contained 7 bases not matched to a gene. The CDR3 has 14 amino acids.

Remarks on this clonotype: The junction differs from germline at one of its ends, possibly a read error. The chain uses TRBV7-9 and TRBJ2-3; TRBD2 is a possible D gene (5 bases). The CDR3 covers 16 residues. CDR1 is SEHNR, CDR2 FQNEAQ, per germline (reference sequence). The CDR3 sequence is CAGSLVAGGRADTQYF. CDR3 bases: TGTGCCGGCAGCTTAGTAGCTGGAGGTCGAGCAGATACACAGTATTTT.

Of note for this clonotype: A clone one base away is much larger, so this may be a read error. This chain uses TRBV6-1 with TRBJ2-7; D tentatively reads TRBD1 or TRBD2 (5 bases each). Germline lookup yields CDR1 MNHNS and CDR2 SASEGT. This CDR3 is built from 16 residues. CDR3 DNA: TGTGTCAGCGGCGCCCGTTTTGGGGCGAAGTTATACGAGCAGTACTTC. Translated, it gives CVSGARFGAKLYEQYF.

This clonotype was observed at least ten times. The chain employs TRBV6-5 and TRBJ2-1; a possible D gene is TRBD1 (5 bases). V gave up 6 bases and J gave up 2 bases, with 11 bases separating them. The CDR3 length is 14 residues. CDR1 MNHEY and CDR2 SVGAGI come from the germline V gene. The chain's CDR3 is CASRSRATYNEQFF. In DNA, the CDR3 is TGTGCCAGCAGGTCCAGGGCAACCTACAATGAGCAGTTCTTC.

On this clonotype itself: A much larger clonotype is one base distant, so this may be a read error. The chain joins TRBV10-2 to TRBJ2-5; 14 bases are shared with TRBD2. The CDR3 has 16 residues. The germline gives CDR1 WSHSY, CDR2 SAAADI. In nucleotides, the CDR3 is TGCGCCAGCAGTCCGGGACTAGCGGGAGTACAAGAGGCCCAGTACTTC. Its protein product is CASSPGLAGVQEAQYF.

Of note for this clonotype: Just one base apart from a much larger clone, this may be a read error. Since the CDR3 does not end with the conserved phenylalanine or tryptophan, this likely comes from a read error. This chain uses TRBV6-5 with TRBJ1-5, with D unclear. CDR3 length: 16 residues. The germline CDR1 and CDR2 sequences are MNHEY and SVGAGI. Trimming removed 0 bases from V and 2 bases from J, with 11 bases in between. This chain's CDR3 is CASSYSTLGRNQPQHL. CDR3 in DNA: TGTGCCAGCAGTTACTCGACGCTGGGTCGCAATCAGCCCCAGCATCTT.

This clonotype came up once. A much larger clone sits a single nucleotide away, making a read error possible. The chain is built from TRBV5-6 and TRBJ1-6; no clear D gene. The CDR3 consists of 14 residues. The V end lost 1 base, the J end lost 2 bases, and 4 bases lay between the germline ends. CDR1 and CDR2 from the germline V gene are SGHDT and YYEEEE. The CDR3 here is CASSLWAYNSPLHF. For the CDR3, the DNA is TGTGCCAGCAGCTTGTGGGCCTATAATTCACCCCTCCACTTT.